This T cell receptor (beta chain) was sequenced for a study of cytomegalovirus exposure and HLA in healthy donors. The PCR used 60 Vbeta and 13 Jbeta primers. Sequencing used immunoSEQ multiplex PCR; TCRdb keeps in-frame clones, though not all of them. Altogether 50,000 to 65,000 clones are present, under 90% being singletons, with the ten largest covering approximately 2.8%. This clone was observed a single time. Other DNA sequences within the sample encode an identical CDR3. The CDR3 spans 14 residues. Trimming removed 0 bases from V and 8 bases from J; junction bases left unmatched: 7. The germline V gene encodes CDR1 SGDLS and CDR2 YYNGEE.

This sequence was found in a young woman in good health and CMV-seronegative. The rearrangement uses TRBV9 and TRBJ1-2; 7 bases align to TRBD1. The sample taken for sequencing was PBMCs. In nucleotides, the CDR3 is TGTGCCAGCAGCGTAGAGGCAGGGGGTAACGGCTACACCTTC. Protein: CASSVEAGGNGYTF.